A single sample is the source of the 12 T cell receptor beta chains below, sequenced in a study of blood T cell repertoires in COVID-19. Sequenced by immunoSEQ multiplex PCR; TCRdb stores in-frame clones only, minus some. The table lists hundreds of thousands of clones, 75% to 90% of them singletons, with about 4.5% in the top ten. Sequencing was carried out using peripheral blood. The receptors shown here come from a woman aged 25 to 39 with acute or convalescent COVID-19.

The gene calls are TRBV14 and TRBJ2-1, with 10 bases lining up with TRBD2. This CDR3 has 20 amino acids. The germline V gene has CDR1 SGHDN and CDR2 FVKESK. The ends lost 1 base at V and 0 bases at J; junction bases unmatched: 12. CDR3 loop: CASSQVLASGGLSSYNEQFF. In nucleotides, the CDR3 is TGTGCCAGCAGCCAAGTTCTGGCTAGCGGGGGCCTTAGCTCCTACAATGAGCAGTTCTTC.

In nucleotides, the CDR3 is TGTGCCAGCAGCGTAGGACAGGGGGTCACCGGGGAGCTGTTTTTT. Its translation is CASSVGQGVTGELFF. This chain links TRBV9 with TRBJ2-2; TRBD1 matches 9 bases. In germline, CDR1 is SGDLS, CDR2 YYNGEE. The CDR3 totals 15 residues. Trimming cost V 0 bases and J 4 bases; bases outside gene matches: 1.

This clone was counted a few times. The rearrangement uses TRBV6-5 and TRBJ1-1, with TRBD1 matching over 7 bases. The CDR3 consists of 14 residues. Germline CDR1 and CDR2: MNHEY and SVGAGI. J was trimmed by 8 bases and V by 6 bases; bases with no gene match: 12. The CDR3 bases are TGTGCCAGCAGGATTACCGATGACAGGGAAGAAGCTTTCTTT. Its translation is CASRITDDREEAFF.

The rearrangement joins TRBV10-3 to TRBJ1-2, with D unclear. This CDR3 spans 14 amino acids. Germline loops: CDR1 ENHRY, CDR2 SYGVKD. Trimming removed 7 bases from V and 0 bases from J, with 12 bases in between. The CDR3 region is CAITPQTTNYGYTF. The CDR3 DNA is TGTGCCATCACCCCACAGACGACTAACTATGGCTACACCTTC.

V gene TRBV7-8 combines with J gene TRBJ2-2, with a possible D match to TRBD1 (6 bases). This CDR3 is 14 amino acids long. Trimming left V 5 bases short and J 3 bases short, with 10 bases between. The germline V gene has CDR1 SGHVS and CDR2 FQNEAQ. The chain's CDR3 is CASSRRQDTGELFF. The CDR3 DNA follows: TGTGCCAGCAGCAGACGACAGGACACCGGGGAGCTGTTTTTT.

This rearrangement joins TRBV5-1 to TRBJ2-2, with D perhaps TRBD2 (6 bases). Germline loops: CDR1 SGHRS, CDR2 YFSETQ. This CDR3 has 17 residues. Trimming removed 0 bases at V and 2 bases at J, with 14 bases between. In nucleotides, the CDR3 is TGCGCCAGCAGCTTGGGACCGATTAGCGGAAACACCGGGGAGCTGTTTTTT. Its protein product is CASSLGPISGNTGELFF.

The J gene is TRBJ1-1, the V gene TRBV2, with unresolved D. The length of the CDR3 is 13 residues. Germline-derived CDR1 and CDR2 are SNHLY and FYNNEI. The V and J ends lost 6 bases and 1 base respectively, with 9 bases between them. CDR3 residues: CASRGRRNTEAFF. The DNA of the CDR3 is TGTGCCAGCAGGGGTAGGAGGAACACTGAAGCTTTCTTT.

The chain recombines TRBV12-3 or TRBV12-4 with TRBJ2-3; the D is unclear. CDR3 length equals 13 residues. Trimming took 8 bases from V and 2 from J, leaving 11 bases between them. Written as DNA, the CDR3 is TGTGCCAGCGGCCTTGCCGTCACAGATACGCAGTATTTT. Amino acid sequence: CASGLAVTDTQYF.

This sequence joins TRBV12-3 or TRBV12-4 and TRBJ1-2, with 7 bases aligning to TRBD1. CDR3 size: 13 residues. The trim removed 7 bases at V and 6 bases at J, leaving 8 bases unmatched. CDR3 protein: CASTQQGTDGYTF. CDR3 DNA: TGTGCCAGCACCCAACAGGGGACAGATGGCTACACCTTC.

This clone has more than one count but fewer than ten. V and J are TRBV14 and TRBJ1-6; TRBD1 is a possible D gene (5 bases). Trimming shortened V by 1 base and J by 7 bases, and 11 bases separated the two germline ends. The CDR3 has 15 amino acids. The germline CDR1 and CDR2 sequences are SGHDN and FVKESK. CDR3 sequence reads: CASSQVSGPNSPLHF. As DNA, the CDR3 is TGTGCCAGCAGCCAAGTCTCAGGGCCGAATTCACCCCTCCACTTT.

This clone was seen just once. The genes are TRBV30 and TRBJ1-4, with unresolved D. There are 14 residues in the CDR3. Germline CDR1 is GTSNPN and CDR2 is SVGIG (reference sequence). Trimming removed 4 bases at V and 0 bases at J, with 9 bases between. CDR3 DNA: TGTGCCTGGAACGGGGTATCAACTAATGAAAAACTGTTTTTT. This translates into CAWNGVSTNEKLFF.

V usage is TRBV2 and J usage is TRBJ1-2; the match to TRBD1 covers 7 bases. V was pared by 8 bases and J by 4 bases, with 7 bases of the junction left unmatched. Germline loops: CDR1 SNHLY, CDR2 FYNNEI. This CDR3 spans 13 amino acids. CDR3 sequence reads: CASAGTAIYGYTF. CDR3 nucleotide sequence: TGTGCCAGCGCCGGGACAGCGATCTATGGCTACACCTTC.